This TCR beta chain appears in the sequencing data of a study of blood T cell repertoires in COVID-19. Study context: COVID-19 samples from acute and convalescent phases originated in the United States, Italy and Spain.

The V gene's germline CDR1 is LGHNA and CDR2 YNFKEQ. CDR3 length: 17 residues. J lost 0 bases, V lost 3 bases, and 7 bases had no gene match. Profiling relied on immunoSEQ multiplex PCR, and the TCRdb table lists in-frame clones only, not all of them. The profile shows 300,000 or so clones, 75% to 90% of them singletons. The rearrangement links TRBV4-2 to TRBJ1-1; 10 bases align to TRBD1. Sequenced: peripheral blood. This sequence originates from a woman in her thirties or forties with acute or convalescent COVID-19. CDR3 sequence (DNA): TGTGCCAGCAGCCACGAGGACAGGGGGGTGGTGAACACTGAAGCTTTCTTT. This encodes CASSHEDRGVVNTEAFF.